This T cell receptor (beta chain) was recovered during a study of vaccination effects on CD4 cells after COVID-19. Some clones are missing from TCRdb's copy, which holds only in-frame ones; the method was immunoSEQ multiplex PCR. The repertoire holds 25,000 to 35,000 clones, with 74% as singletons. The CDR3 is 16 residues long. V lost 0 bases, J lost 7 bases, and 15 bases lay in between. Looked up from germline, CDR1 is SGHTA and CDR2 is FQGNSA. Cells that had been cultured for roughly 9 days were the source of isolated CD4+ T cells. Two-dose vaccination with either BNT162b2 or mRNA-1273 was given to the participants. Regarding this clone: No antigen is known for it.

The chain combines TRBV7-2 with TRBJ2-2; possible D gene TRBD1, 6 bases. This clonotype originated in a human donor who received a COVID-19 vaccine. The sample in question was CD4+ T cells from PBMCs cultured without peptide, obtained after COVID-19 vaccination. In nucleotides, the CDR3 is TGTGCCAGCAGCTTAGCCCCCGGGACAACGGGCGGGGAGCTGTTTTTT. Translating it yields CASSLAPGTTGGELFF.